These 25 T cell receptor beta chains came from one sample sequenced in a study of a mutant IDH1 vaccine in newly diagnosed glioma. These receptors have no known antigen. Noted time point: week 23, last vaccination. Mutant IDH1 20-mer peptide, at 300 ug, made up each vaccine dose, with topical imiquimod. Repertoires were generated with immunoSEQ multiplex PCR, while TCRdb's copy carries only in-frame clones and drops some. The sample contains tens of thousands of clones, 85% to 90% of which appear only once. Material: PBMCs, obtained from a glioma patient whose treatment included an IDH1 peptide vaccine. Receptors originate from a man aged 40-50 years with glioma.

The V and J genes are TRBV7-2 and TRBJ2-1; 9 bases match TRBD2. The CDR3 loop spans 15 amino acids. The germline gives CDR1 SGHTA, CDR2 FQGNSA. The V and J ends lost 4 bases and 3 bases, in that order; junction bases with no gene match: 4. The CDR3 coding sequence is TGTGCCAGCAGCTCTCTAGCGGGAAGCTACAATGAGCAGTTCTTC. Its translation: CASSSLAGSYNEQFF.

In its sample, this clone was seen once. The rearrangement joins TRBV19 to TRBJ1-5; D is possibly TRBD1 (5 bases). Trimming stripped 5 bases from V and 0 bases from J, with 8 bases between. The germline V gene encodes CDR1 LNHDA and CDR2 SQIVND (reference sequence). The CDR3 consists of 14 residues. The CDR3 sequence: CASSPTVSNQPQHF. Here the CDR3 DNA reads TGTGCCAGTAGTCCGACAGTTAGCAATCAGCCCCAGCATTTT.

The genes are TRBV7-9 and TRBJ1-1; D not certain. The CDR3 contains 13 residues. V lost 4 bases to trimming and J lost 1 base, with 7 bases between them. The germline V gene has CDR1 SEHNR and CDR2 FQNEAQ (reference sequence). The chain's CDR3 is CASSSYPNTEAFF. The CDR3 DNA sequence: TGTGCCAGCAGCTCCTACCCGAACACTGAAGCTTTCTTT.

The chain has TRBV21-1 and TRBJ2-1; the table calls TRBD2, which could not be checked here. TRBV21-1 is assigned pseudogene status. The CDR3 loop spans 8 amino acids. CDR3 coding DNA: TGTGCTTTAAATGAGCAGTTCTTC. This translates into CALNEQFF.

CDR3 in amino acids: CASSSIDYEQYF. The DNA of the CDR3 is TGTGCCAGCAGCTCGATAGACTACGAGCAGTACTTC. The chain recombines TRBV5-6 with TRBJ2-7; no clear D gene. The CDR3 spans 12 residues. V lost 3 bases and J 3 bases, leaving 7 bases between the germline ends. From germline, CDR1 is SGHDT and CDR2 YYEEEE.

V gene TRBV14 combines with J gene TRBJ2-7; 7 bases are shared with TRBD2. After removal of 3 bases from V and 1 base from J, the junction contained 3 bases not matched to a gene. CDR1 is SGHDN and CDR2 is FVKESK in the germline V gene. This CDR3 spans 14 amino acids. The CDR3 coding sequence is TGTGCCAGCAGCCACCAGGGAGGGTCCTACGAGCAGTACTTC. This codes for CASSHQGGSYEQYF.

The V call is TRBV28, the J call TRBJ2-7; D is unresolved. This CDR3 comprises 12 residues. The V end was cut by 2 bases, the J end by 4 bases, with 6 bases between. Per the germline V gene, CDR1 is MDHEN and CDR2 is SYDVKM. CDR3 amino acids: CASSLKGYEQYF. For the CDR3, the DNA is TGTGCCAGCAGTTTAAAAGGATACGAGCAGTACTTC.

This chain links TRBV6-4 with TRBJ2-1; 10 bases fit TRBD2. The CDR3 is 15 residues long. V shed 3 bases and J 9 bases; nucleotides not matched to a gene: 8. Germline V gives CDR1 MRHNA, CDR2 SNTAGT. For the CDR3, the DNA is TGTGCCAGCAGTGATGAGCGGGAGGGCCCTCGTGAGCAGTTCTTC. Its protein product is CASSDEREGPREQFF.

This CDR3 reads CASSEWIGGETQYF. CDR3 DNA: TGTGCCAGCAGTGAATGGATAGGGGGAGAGACCCAGTACTTC. The chain employs TRBV25-1 and TRBJ2-5, with D possibly TRBD1 on 6 matching bases. Germline lookup yields CDR1 MGHDK and CDR2 SYGVNS. There are 14 residues in the CDR3. V lost 1 base and J 4 bases, leaving 10 bases between the germline ends.

The CDR3 region is CASSSDRGLREQYF. The CDR3, as DNA: TGTGCCAGCAGCAGCGACAGGGGGCTGCGCGAGCAGTACTTC. The chain links TRBV4-2 to TRBJ2-7; TRBD1 agrees at 10 bases. The V segment lost 5 bases and the J segment 6 bases; nucleotides outside the gene matches: 7. CDR3 length equals 14 residues. Germline lookup yields CDR1 LGHNA and CDR2 YNFKEQ.

The chain recombines TRBV18 with TRBJ2-2, with D uncertain. This CDR3 is 12 amino acids long. Trimming stripped 1 base from V and 7 bases from J, with 4 bases between. Germline CDR1 and CDR2: KGHSH and LQKENI. The CDR3 DNA is TGTGCCAGCTCACCACGCCACGGGGAGCTGTTTTTT. Translation: CASSPRHGELFF.

The V call is TRBV7-9, the J call TRBJ1-3; the D is unclear. Germline values: CDR1 SEHNR, CDR2 FQNEAQ (reference sequence). V was shortened by 5 bases and J by 4 bases, with 18 bases between the two germline ends. The CDR3 covers 16 residues. DNA for the CDR3: TGTGCCAGCAGCACTGAACAAGGGATGGGAGGAAACACCATATATTTT. As protein: CASSTEQGMGGNTIYF. Complete variable domain (other parts from reference TRBV7-9 and TRBJ1-3): DTGVSQNPRHKITKRGQNVTFRCDPISEHNRLYWYRQTLGQGPEFLTYFQNEAQLEKSRLLSDRFSAERPKGSFSTLEIQRTEQGDSAMYLCASSTEQGMGGNTIYFGEGSWLTVV.

The chain combines TRBV7-8 with TRBJ2-7; 11 bases are a match to TRBD2. The CDR3 totals 16 residues. Germline CDR1 SGHVS, CDR2 FQNEAQ. J lost 0 bases, V lost 2 bases, and 3 bases had no gene match. The CDR3 is CASSLSSGRVSYEQYF. DNA for the CDR3: TGTGCCAGCAGCTTAAGTAGCGGGAGGGTCTCCTACGAGCAGTACTTC.

The gene calls are TRBV27 and TRBJ2-3; 7 bases align to TRBD2. Per the germline V gene, CDR1 is MNHEY and CDR2 is SMNVEV (reference sequence). J was trimmed by 1 base and V by 10 bases; bases with no gene match: 8. This CDR3 contains 14 residues. CDR3 DNA sequence: TGTGCCACTAGCGGCTTAATGGGCACAGATACGCAGTATTTT. Protein: CATSGLMGTDTQYF.

V is TRBV7-2 and J is TRBJ2-4; D not certain. Germline CDR1 and CDR2: SGHTA and FQGNSA. The CDR3 totals 12 residues. Trimming stripped 4 bases from V and 8 bases from J, with 9 bases between. CDR3 nucleotides: TGTGCCAGCAGCTACGGACGCGACATTCAGTACTTC. Translating gives CASSYGRDIQYF.

This clone was seen a handful of times. J is TRBJ1-5 and V is TRBV29-1, with D hard to call. Trimming removed 1 base at V and 6 bases at J, with 13 bases between. This CDR3 has 14 amino acids. CDR1 and CDR2 (germline): SQVTM, ANQGSEA. Here the CDR3 reads CSVEVGGSGQPQHF. The DNA of the CDR3 is TGCAGCGTTGAAGTGGGAGGATCTGGTCAGCCCCAGCATTTT.

This chain joins TRBV30 and TRBJ2-7; D remains unclear. The germline CDR1 and CDR2 sequences are GTSNPN and SVGIG (reference sequence). V shed 2 bases and J shed 0 bases, with 11 bases lying between them. The CDR3 loop spans 14 amino acids. CDR3 region: CAWSPAWSSYEQYF. The DNA of the CDR3 is TGTGCCTGGAGTCCCGCGTGGAGCTCCTACGAGCAGTACTTC.

This clone came up a few times. The gene calls are TRBV5-4 and TRBJ2-6, with D possibly TRBD2 on 5 matching bases. Germline assignment: CDR1 SGHNT and CDR2 YYREEE (reference sequence). V lost 4 bases to trimming and J lost 2 bases, with 19 bases between them. CDR3 length: 18 residues. CDR3 nucleotide sequence: TGTGCCAGCAGCCCCGGTGGGAGCCGGAGTGCTGGGGCCAACGTCCTGACTTTC. Translation gives CASSPGGSRSAGANVLTF.

The rearrangement links TRBV29-1 to TRBJ2-7, with D possibly TRBD1 on 6 matching bases. The CDR3 spans 11 residues. Trimming cost V 5 bases and J 6 bases, with 11 bases left between them. The germline gives CDR1 SQVTM, CDR2 ANQGSEA. This CDR3 is CSVIRGGEQYF. CDR3 bases: TGCAGCGTTATCAGGGGCGGCGAGCAGTACTTC.

The chain is built from TRBV11-2 and TRBJ2-5; D not certain. The length of the CDR3 is 12 residues. V shed 2 bases and J shed 0 bases, with 1 base lying between them. CDR1 is SGHAT, CDR2 FQNNGV, per germline. CDR3 DNA: TGTGCCAGCAGCTTACACCAAGAGACCCAGTACTTC. Its protein product is CASSLHQETQYF. The full variable domain, completed using reference TRBV11-2 and TRBJ2-5, is EAGVAQSPRYKIIEKRQSVAFWCNPISGHATLYWYQQILGQGPKLLIQFQNNGVVDDSQLPKDRFSAERLKGVDSTLKIQPAKLEDSAVYLCASSLHQETQYFGPGTRLLVL.

This sequence joins TRBV23-1 and TRBJ1-1, with a tentative D call TRBD1 (5 bases). TRBV23-1 qualifies as an ORF whose function is uncertain. The length of the CDR3 is 15 residues. Between the trimmed V and J ends, which lost 3 bases and 0 bases, there was a span of 11 bases. As DNA, the CDR3 is TGCGCCAGCAGTCAGGGGGGGGGAATGAACACTGAAGCTTTCTTT. Encoded protein: CASSQGGGMNTEAFF.

The chain has TRBV19 and TRBJ2-5; a possible D gene is TRBD2 (6 bases). V was pared by 4 bases and J by 4 bases, with 10 bases between. The germline V gene encodes CDR1 LNHDA and CDR2 SQIVND (reference sequence). This CDR3 has 13 amino acids. The chain's CDR3 is CASSKVTRETQYF. For the CDR3, the DNA is TGTGCCAGTAGTAAGGTGACTAGAGAGACCCAGTACTTC. The full variable domain, completed using reference TRBV19 and TRBJ2-5, is DGGITQSPKYLFRKEGQNVTLSCEQNLNHDAMYWYRQDPGQGLRLIYYSQIVNDFQKGDIAEGYSVSREKKESFPLTVTSAQKNPTAFYLCASSKVTRETQYFGPGTRLLVL.

This clone occurred a few times. The V call is TRBV7-2, the J call TRBJ2-3, with 7 bases matching TRBD2. CDR3 size: 17 residues. The V gene end was trimmed by 5 bases and the J gene end by 0 bases; junction bases not matched to a gene: 11. Germline loops: CDR1 SGHTA, CDR2 FQGNSA. The CDR3 sequence is CASSPLTGLPSTDTQYF. The CDR3 nucleotides are TGTGCCAGCAGCCCGCTAACGGGACTACCTAGCACAGATACGCAGTATTTT.

This chain links TRBV9 with TRBJ2-1; the match to TRBD2 covers 10 bases. The CDR3 is made up of 17 amino acids. CDR1 is SGDLS and CDR2 is YYNGEE in the germline V gene. Losses at the gene ends were 4 bases for V and 0 bases for J; bases not matched to a gene: 7. The CDR3 is CASSLSSGSASYNEQFF. The CDR3 DNA sequence: TGTGCCAGCAGCTTATCTAGCGGGAGCGCCTCCTACAATGAGCAGTTCTTC.

CDR3: CASSLGREMIHGYTF. In DNA, the CDR3 is TGCGCCAGCAGCTTGGGGCGGGAGATGATCCATGGCTACACCTTC. The chain is built from TRBV5-1 and TRBJ1-2; D gene uncertain. Germline V CDR1 and CDR2: SGHRS, YFSETQ. The V end was cut by 0 bases, the J end by 6 bases, with 15 bases between. This CDR3 spans 15 amino acids.